The clone carrying this T cell receptor (beta chain) showed up just a few times. The data belong to a study of blood T cell repertoires in COVID-19. Germline V gene lookup returns CDR1 SGHDT and CDR2 YYEEEE. Trimming shortened V by 1 base and J by 7 bases, and 23 bases separated the two germline ends. The CDR3 length is 17 residues. TCRdb keeps only in-frame clones here, not all; method: immunoSEQ multiplex PCR. The sample holds about 36,000 clones, over 60% seen once. This rearrangement joins TRBV5-6 to TRBJ1-2, with D possibly TRBD1 on 5 matching bases. This receptor was taken from a man in his 60s with active COVID-19. Specimen: peripheral blood. CDR3 DNA sequence: TGTGCCAGCAGCTTGTGGTGGTCAGGGCCCTTTCCTAGTGGCTACACCTTC. It specifies CASSLWWSGPFPSGYTF. The full variable domain, in which reference TRBV5-6 and TRBJ1-2 provide the parts outside the CDR3, is DAGVTQSPTHLIKTRGQQVTLRCSPKSGHDTVSWYQQALGQGPQFIFQYYEEEERQRGNFPDRFSGHQFPNYSSELNVNALLLGDSALYLCASSLWWSGPFPSGYTFGSGTRLTVV.